A single sample is the source of the 22 T cell receptor beta chains below, sequenced in a study of cytomegalovirus exposure and HLA in healthy donors. Primers: 60 Vbeta forward and 13 Jbeta reverse. The protocol was immunoSEQ multiplex PCR, while the TCRdb copy is restricted to in-frame clones and leaves out a portion. The sample holds about 100,000 clones, roughly 71% seen once. The specimen was PBMCs. Receptors originate from a man in his forties or fifties in good health and CMV-seropositive.

V and J are TRBV10-1 and TRBJ2-1; TRBD1 matches at 8 bases. With V trimmed by 4 bases and J by 10 bases, 6 bases remained unmatched. The CDR3 has 13 amino acids. Germline-derived CDR1 and CDR2 are WNHNN and SYGVQD (reference sequence). The CDR3 DNA follows: TGCGCCAGCAGTGGAGGACAGGGAACGGAGCAGTTCTTC. Residues: CASSGGQGTEQFF.

The chain couples TRBV6-5 to TRBJ1-4; D is possibly TRBD1 (5 bases). With 0 bases removed from V and 8 bases from J, the gap between germline ends came to 16 bases. This CDR3 is 16 amino acids long. Germline-derived CDR1 and CDR2 are MNHEY and SVGAGI. In DNA form, the CDR3 reads TGTGCCAGCAGTTACTCGCAGGCGGGGCCGAGGGAAAAACTGTTTTTT. As protein: CASSYSQAGPREKLFF.

In its sample, this clone was seen a few times. V is TRBV6-5 and J is TRBJ2-1, with no clear D. Germline assignment: CDR1 MNHEY and CDR2 SVGAGI. V lost 3 bases and J 5 bases, leaving 14 bases between the germline ends. The CDR3 is made up of 15 amino acids. DNA for the CDR3: TGTGCCAGCAGTTATTCCCACTTCGAGGACAATGAGCAGTTCTTC. Translation gives CASSYSHFEDNEQFF.

This clone occurred a few times. This chain uses TRBV19 with TRBJ1-5; D is perhaps TRBD1 (5 bases). Germline V lookup: CDR1 LNHDA, CDR2 SQIVND (reference sequence). With 7 bases removed from V and 3 bases from J, the gap between germline ends came to 13 bases. The CDR3 is 14 amino acids. CDR3 sequence reads: CASNPDRTNQPQHF. The CDR3 DNA follows: TGTGCCAGTAACCCCGACAGAACCAATCAGCCCCAGCATTTT.

This clone was counted between two and nine times. The chain uses TRBV11-3 and TRBJ2-1; the D is unclear. CDR1 and CDR2 from the germline V gene are SGHNT and YENEEA. The ends were cut back, 1 base at V and 8 bases at J, with 6 bases in the middle. The CDR3 is 12 amino acids. In nucleotides, the CDR3 is TGTGCCAGCAGCTTAGTTTCCGATGAGCAGTTCTTC. The encoded protein is CASSLVSDEQFF.

This chain uses TRBV6-4 with TRBJ2-2, with TRBD2 identical over 7 bases. With V trimmed by 2 bases and J by 3 bases, 0 bases remained unmatched. Germline-derived CDR1 and CDR2 are MRHNA and SNTAGT. CDR3 size: 14 residues. In nucleotides, the CDR3 is TGTGCCAGCAGTGACGGGAGGGACACCGGGGAGCTGTTTTTT. Protein sequence: CASSDGRDTGELFF.

This clone came up once. The rearrangement joins TRBV4-3 to TRBJ1-1; TRBD1 might be the D (5 bases). Germline assignment: CDR1 LGHNA and CDR2 YSLEER. V lost 0 bases and J lost 11, with 22 bases in between. This CDR3 spans 16 amino acids. CDR3 sequence reads: CASSQDTIGALAVAFF. The CDR3 DNA sequence: TGCGCCAGCAGCCAAGATACCATAGGGGCCTTAGCGGTGGCTTTCTTT.

V is TRBV7-3 and J is TRBJ2-2; weak D call: TRBD2 (6 bases). The CDR3 is made up of 14 amino acids. Germline loops: CDR1 SGHTA, CDR2 FQGTGA. With 5 bases removed from V and 5 bases from J, the gap between germline ends came to 12 bases. CDR3 region: CASSPGTYTGELFF. The CDR3 coding sequence is TGTGCCAGCAGCCCCGGGACTTATACCGGGGAGCTGTTTTTT.

The chain is built from TRBV6-5 and TRBJ2-7; the match to TRBD1 covers 7 bases. This CDR3 has 13 amino acids. The V segment lost 6 bases and the J segment 2 bases; nucleotides outside the gene matches: 4. CDR1 MNHEY and CDR2 SVGAGI come from the germline V gene. CDR3 DNA sequence: TGTGCCAGCAGGAAGACAGGGACCTACGAGCAGTACTTC. This encodes CASRKTGTYEQYF.

This clone was seen a few times. The gene calls are TRBV4-1 and TRBJ1-1, with TRBD1 matching 9 bases. Germline V gene data show CDR1 as MGHRA and CDR2 as YSYEKL. The CDR3 is made up of 15 amino acids. J was trimmed by 4 bases and V by 4 bases; bases with no gene match: 7. CDR3 bases: TGCGCCAGCAGCCTACGCTACAGGGGGCTCACTGAAGCTTTCTTT. Translation gives CASSLRYRGLTEAFF.

This chain joins TRBV7-6 and TRBJ2-2, with TRBD2 as a possible D gene (6 bases). This CDR3 contains 16 residues. The ends were cut back, 1 base at V and 4 bases at J, with 13 bases in the middle. Germline values: CDR1 SGHVS, CDR2 FNYEAQ. CDR3 in amino acids: CASSLGLLGGTGELFF. The CDR3 nucleotides read TGTGCCAGCAGCTTAGGTCTGCTGGGGGGCACCGGGGAGCTGTTTTTT.

V gene TRBV19 combines with J gene TRBJ1-1; 7 bases map to TRBD1. Germline CDR1 reads LNHDA; CDR2 reads SQIVND (reference sequence). Trimming cost V 8 bases and J 7 bases; bases outside gene matches: 10. The CDR3 has 13 residues. The CDR3 protein is CASHPTGSGEAFF. DNA of the CDR3: TGTGCCAGTCATCCGACAGGGAGTGGTGAAGCTTTCTTT.

This clone showed up just a few times. V is TRBV7-2 and J is TRBJ2-1; 13 positions match TRBD2. Per the germline V gene, CDR1 is SGHTA and CDR2 is FQGNSA. V lost 5 bases and J lost 5; bases outside the gene matches: 9. This CDR3 contains 17 residues. The CDR3 region is CASSPRTSGRVHNEQFF. CDR3 DNA sequence: TGTGCCAGCAGCCCCAGGACTAGCGGGAGAGTTCACAATGAGCAGTTCTTC.

The CDR3: CASSEEGLAGFVNEQFF. The CDR3 coding sequence is TGTGCCAGCAGCGAAGAGGGACTAGCGGGATTTGTCAATGAGCAGTTCTTC. The rearrangement joins TRBV7-9 to TRBJ2-1, with 13 positions matching TRBD2. Germline V lookup: CDR1 SEHNR, CDR2 FQNEAQ (reference sequence). The CDR3 covers 17 residues. With V trimmed by 5 bases and J by 6 bases, 10 bases remained unmatched.

V is TRBV5-4 and J is TRBJ2-5; D is unresolved. CDR1 is SGHNT and CDR2 is YYREEE in the germline V gene (reference sequence). Trimming removed 1 base from V and 5 bases from J, with 9 bases in between. The CDR3 runs 13 residues. CDR3 nucleotide sequence: TGTGCCAGCAGCTTGCTGGCCGGGGAGACCCAGTACTTC. Translated: CASSLLAGETQYF.

A few counts support this clone. V and J are TRBV27 and TRBJ2-7; D perhaps matches TRBD1 (6 bases). With 6 bases removed from V and 6 bases from J, the gap between germline ends came to 12 bases. The CDR3 is made up of 12 amino acids. CDR1 and CDR2 from the germline V gene are MNHEY and SMNVEV (reference sequence). For the CDR3, the DNA is TGTGCCAGCAGACAGGGAAGGGGCGAGCAGTACTTC. Encoded protein: CASRQGRGEQYF.

The chain uses TRBV6-5 and TRBJ2-7, with 10 bases lining up with TRBD2. Germline V gives CDR1 MNHEY, CDR2 SVGAGI. There are 15 residues in the CDR3. The ends lost 6 bases at V and 3 bases at J; junction bases unmatched: 8. CDR3 residues: CASRDLAGERYEQYF. The CDR3 DNA reads as TGTGCCAGCAGGGACCTAGCGGGAGAACGCTACGAGCAGTACTTC.

This chain's CDR3 is CASSEGGVNYGYTF. The DNA for the CDR3 is TGCGCCAGCAGCGAAGGAGGGGTCAACTATGGCTACACCTTC. The chain recombines TRBV5-1 with TRBJ1-2; D is possibly TRBD1 (5 bases). The germline gives CDR1 SGHRS, CDR2 YFSETQ. The germline V and J ends were trimmed by 4 bases and 2 bases, with 12 bases remaining between them. This CDR3 has 14 residues.

The chain uses TRBV29-1 and TRBJ1-4; D is possibly TRBD1 (6 bases). Per the germline V gene, CDR1 is SQVTM and CDR2 is ANQGSEA. This CDR3 is 13 amino acids long. V lost 4 bases to trimming and J lost 3 bases, with 9 bases between them. CDR3 in DNA: TGCAGCGTTGGGGAGGGGGCTAATGAAAAACTGTTTTTT. Translated, it gives CSVGEGANEKLFF. The full variable domain, its missing parts supplied by reference TRBV29-1 and TRBJ1-4, is SAVISQKPSRDICQRGTSLTIQCQVDSQVTMMFWYRQQPGQSLTLIATANQGSEATYESGFVIDKFPISRPNLTFSTLTVSNMSPEDSSIYLCSVGEGANEKLFFGSGTQLSVL.

V is TRBV7-2 and J is TRBJ2-5, with 10 bases fitting TRBD2. This CDR3 has 15 amino acids. The V segment lost 5 bases and the J segment 4 bases; nucleotides outside the gene matches: 7. The germline CDR1 and CDR2 sequences are SGHTA and FQGNSA. The CDR3 protein is CASSPQTSGLETQYF. The CDR3 nucleotides read TGTGCCAGCAGCCCTCAGACTAGCGGGCTAGAGACCCAGTACTTC. The variable domain in full, completed from reference TRBV7-2 and TRBJ2-5, reads GAGVSQSPSNKVTEKGKDVELRCDPISGHTALYWYRQSLGQGLEFLIYFQGNSAPDKSGLPSDRFSAERTGGSVSTLTIQRTQQEDSAVYLCASSPQTSGLETQYFGPGTRLLVL.

The chain carries TRBV10-3 and TRBJ2-5; TRBD2 is a possible D gene (6 bases). This CDR3 has 12 residues. V was pared by 4 bases and J by 5 bases, with 8 bases between. Per the germline V gene, CDR1 is ENHRY and CDR2 is SYGVKD. The DNA for the CDR3 is TGTGCCATCAGTGCCCGGGGGGAGACCCAGTACTTC. Translation: CAISARGETQYF.

Remarks on this clone: One end of the junction does not line up with germline, which may come from a read error. This rearrangement joins TRBV29-1 to TRBJ1-1; TRBD1 is a possible D gene (5 bases). The CDR3 totals 11 residues. Germline CDR1 is SQVTM and CDR2 is ANQGSEA. The CDR3 region is CALGHYTEAFF. The CDR3 DNA reads as TGTGCACTCGGACACTACACTGAAGCTTTCTTT. The full variable domain, with the rest looked up from reference TRBV29-1 and TRBJ1-1, is SAVISQKPSRDICQRGTSLTIQCQVDSQVTMMFWYRQQPGQSLTLIATANQGSEATYESGFVIDKFPISRPNLTFSTLTVSNMSPEDSSIYLCALGHYTEAFFGQGTRLTVV.